These 20 T cell receptor beta chains came from one sample sequenced in a study of early T cells in non-severe SARS-CoV-2 infection. TCRdb fed the 5' RACE reads into MiXCR, producing one record per CDR3 protein. The data contain about 25,000 distinct CDR3 sequences, approximately 4.8% of them singletons. Specimen: whole blood. The receptors were sampled from an adult who was a healthcare worker with PCR-confirmed SARS-CoV-2 infection or an uninfected control (not recorded which).

The sample holds many counts of this clonotype. The rearrangement uses TRBV3-2 and TRBJ2-7. TRBV3-2 is noted as a pseudogene. This CDR3 is built from 15 residues. CDR3 in DNA: TGTGCCAGCAGCCAAGGAAAGCAGAGCTCCTACGAGCAGTACTTC. Translated: CASSQGKQSSYEQYF.

There are many counts of this clonotype. The junction differs from germline at one of its ends, possibly a read error. The chain couples TRBV6-6 to TRBJ1-6; the D gene is possibly TRBD1 (6 bases). Germline V CDR1 and CDR2: MNHNY, SVGAGI (reference sequence). The CDR3 is 16 residues long. The CDR3 DNA is TGTGCCAGCGCGACAGGCCTAGGGGCCTATAATTCACCCCCCCACTTT. Amino acids: CASATGLGAYNSPPHF.

This clonotype was detected ten times or more. This rearrangement joins TRBV28 to TRBJ2-5; tentatively, D is TRBD1 or TRBD2 (5 bases each). Germline CDR1 is MDHEN and CDR2 is SYDVKM. Trimming left V 3 bases short and J 5 bases short, with 10 bases between. CDR3 length: 13 amino acids. The CDR3 DNA reads TGTGCCAGCAGTTTCGAGGGGTGGGAGACCCAGTACTTC. Translated, it gives CASSFEGWETQYF.

At least ten counts were recorded for this clonotype. The genes are TRBV6-5 and TRBJ2-2, with a tentative D call TRBD1 (6 bases). This CDR3 spans 13 amino acids. Germline CDR1 is MNHEY and CDR2 is SVGAGI. Trimming stripped 6 bases from V and 7 bases from J, with 12 bases between. The CDR3 DNA is TGTGCCAGCAGGGCGAGGGGGTACGGGGAGCTGTTTTTT. Translated: CASRARGYGELFF.

V and J are TRBV10-2 and TRBJ2-7, with D possibly TRBD1 on 5 matching bases. This CDR3 contains 14 residues. CDR1 WSHSY and CDR2 SAAADI come from the germline V gene. Trimming removed 5 bases from V and 3 bases from J, with 14 bases in between. The CDR3 DNA is TGCGCCAGCAGTAAAGCGCAAGGGGACTACGAGCAGTACTTC. Protein product: CASSKAQGDYEQYF.

This clonotype was detected ten times or more. The rearrangement links TRBV5-1 to TRBJ2-3, with D unclear. Per the germline V gene, CDR1 is SGHRS and CDR2 is YFSETQ. Trimming cost V 0 bases and J 4 bases, with 9 bases left between them. CDR3 length: 14 residues. The CDR3 DNA sequence: TGCGCCAGCAGCTTGGGCAGGCACTCAGATACGCAGTATTTT. It translates to CASSLGRHSDTQYF.

This clonotype occurred many times. The J gene is TRBJ1-5, the V gene TRBV7-9, with 8 bases fitting TRBD1. Germline V gene data show CDR1 as SEHNR and CDR2 as FQNEAQ (reference sequence). The CDR3 is 15 residues long. The V and J ends lost 5 bases and 5 bases, in that order; junction bases with no gene match: 8. The DNA for the CDR3 is TGTGCCAGCAGCATAAGGACAGGGCAACATCAGCCCCAGCATTTT. It is translated as CASSIRTGQHQPQHF.

This clonotype showed up many times. V gene TRBV6-4 combines with J gene TRBJ2-7, with 8 nucleotides matching TRBD1. Trimming cost V 0 bases and J 4 bases; bases outside gene matches: 5. Germline values: CDR1 MRHNA, CDR2 SNTAGT. The length of the CDR3 is 15 residues. The CDR3 sequence is CASSDSGQGLYEQYF. CDR3 coding DNA: TGTGCCAGCAGTGACTCAGGACAGGGTCTGTACGAGCAGTACTTC.

Only a few counts were recorded for this clonotype. The chain uses TRBV12-3 or TRBV12-4 and TRBJ1-1; no clear D. V was clipped by 4 bases and J by 6 bases, with 9 bases between them. This CDR3 spans 12 amino acids. The CDR3 sequence is CASSSTSAEAFF. The DNA for the CDR3 is TGTGCCAGCAGTTCGACATCAGCTGAAGCTTTCTTT.

Notes on this clonotype: This sequence may be a read error, since a much larger clone differs from it by one base. The V and J genes are TRBV20-1 and TRBJ2-7; tentative D call: TRBD2 (8 bases). Trimming removed 7 bases at V and 3 bases at J, with 16 bases between. CDR1 DFQATT and CDR2 SNEGSKA come from the germline V gene (reference sequence). The CDR3 runs to 13 residues. The CDR3 region is CSVRGGQIYEQYF. The CDR3 coding sequence is TGCAGTGTCCGGGGGGGACAGATCTACGAGCAGTACTTC.

There are many counts of this clonotype. This rearrangement joins TRBV28 to TRBJ1-1; D unclear. The CDR3 runs 13 residues. In germline, CDR1 is MDHEN, CDR2 SYDVKM. Trimming shortened V by 6 bases and J by 10 bases, and 18 bases separated the two germline ends. CDR3 DNA sequence: TGTGCCAGCAGCCCGGCCTCGAAGGGAGGAGCTTTCTTT. Residues: CASSPASKGGAFF.

This clonotype came up a few times. The CDR3: CASSFDRAGYEQYF. The CDR3, as DNA: TGCGCCAGCAGCTTCGACAGGGCTGGGTACGAGCAGTACTTC. The gene calls are TRBV5-1 and TRBJ2-7; TRBD1 matches 7 bases. The CDR3 length is 14 residues. Germline trimming cut 2 bases from V and 4 bases from J; bases unmatched to any gene: 6. Germline assignment: CDR1 SGHRS and CDR2 YFSETQ.

This clonotype was counted only a few times. The V and J genes are TRBV7-9 and TRBJ2-1, with TRBD2 matching 12 bases. The V and J ends lost 5 bases and 3 bases, in that order; junction bases with no gene match: 8. The germline CDR1 and CDR2 sequences are SEHNR and FQNEAQ (reference sequence). The CDR3 is 17 residues long. CDR3 amino acids: CASSRSGLAGNYNEQFF. The CDR3 DNA sequence: TGTGCCAGCAGCCGCTCCGGACTAGCGGGAAACTACAATGAGCAGTTCTTC.

This clonotype appeared a few times. The rearrangement uses TRBV6-6 and TRBJ2-3; the D is unclear. The CDR3 consists of 12 residues. Trimming cost V 7 bases and J 0 bases, with 5 bases left between them. Per the germline V gene, CDR1 is MNHNY and CDR2 is SVGAGI (reference sequence). This chain's CDR3 is CASMDSTDTQYF. CDR3 bases: TGTGCCAGCATGGATAGCACAGATACGCAGTATTTT.

At least ten counts were recorded for this clonotype. This sequence joins TRBV30 and TRBJ2-1, with D tentatively TRBD1 (8 bases). There are 19 residues in the CDR3. V gave up 0 bases and J gave up 3 bases, with 24 bases separating them. CDR1 and CDR2 from the germline V gene are GTSNPN and SVGIG (reference sequence). The CDR3 coding sequence is TGTGCCTGGAGTGTAAGGCAGGGGGCCGGAGGGACTATCTACAATGAGCAGTTCTTC. This sequence encodes CAWSVRQGAGGTIYNEQFF.

This clonotype was recorded a few times. V gene TRBV6-2 or TRBV6-3 combines with J gene TRBJ2-7, with 7 positions matching TRBD1. The CDR3 loop spans 13 amino acids. Germline CDR1 MNHEY, CDR2 SVGEGT. Germline trimming cut 7 bases from V and 1 base from J; bases unmatched to any gene: 4. This CDR3 is CASTLTGSYEQYF. CDR3 DNA sequence: TGTGCCAGCACCCTGACAGGGTCCTACGAGCAGTACTTC.

As regards this clonotype: A single base separates this from a much larger clone, so it may be a read error. The chain combines TRBV14 with TRBJ2-5; tentatively, D is TRBD1 (6 bases). Germline CDR1 is SGHDN and CDR2 is FVKESK. Trimming stripped 0 bases from V and 4 bases from J, with 12 bases between. This CDR3 has 15 residues. This CDR3 reads CASSQDWGRVETQYF. The CDR3 DNA reads as TGTGCCAGCAGCCAAGACTGGGGGCGAGTAGAGACCCAGTACTTC.

Many counts were recorded for this clonotype. The CDR3 loop is CSARLAEHYNEQFF. In DNA, the CDR3 is TGCAGTGCTCGGCTAGCGGAGCACTACAATGAGCAGTTCTTC. The chain couples TRBV20-1 to TRBJ2-1; 7 bases line up with TRBD2. This CDR3 region has 14 residues. J lost 3 bases, V lost 5 bases, and 7 bases had no gene match. In germline, CDR1 is DFQATT, CDR2 SNEGSKA (reference sequence).

This clonotype was seen only a few times. The gene calls are TRBV2 and TRBJ2-7; 8 bases map to TRBD1. The CDR3 loop spans 15 amino acids. Trimming took 4 bases from V and 0 from J; bases not matched to a gene: 5. From germline, CDR1 is SNHLY and CDR2 FYNNEI. CDR3 sequence reads: CASSADRASSYEQYF. CDR3 DNA sequence: TGTGCCAGCAGTGCGGACAGGGCAAGCTCCTACGAGCAGTACTTC. Variable domain in full (rest from reference TRBV2 and TRBJ2-7): EPEVTQTPSHQVTQMGQEVILRCVPISNHLYFYWYRQILGQKVEFLVSFYNNEISEKSEIFDDQFSVERPDGSNFTLKIRSTKLEDSAMYFCASSADRASSYEQYFGPGTRLTVT.

This clonotype occurred many times. The rearrangement uses TRBV11-2 and TRBJ2-5; the match to TRBD1 covers 11 bases. From germline, CDR1 is SGHAT and CDR2 FQNNGV. The CDR3 contains 14 residues. V shed 6 bases and J 5 bases; nucleotides not matched to a gene: 5. This CDR3 is CASRRTGGRETQYF. CDR3 DNA: TGTGCCAGCAGGAGGACAGGGGGCAGGGAGACCCAGTACTTC.